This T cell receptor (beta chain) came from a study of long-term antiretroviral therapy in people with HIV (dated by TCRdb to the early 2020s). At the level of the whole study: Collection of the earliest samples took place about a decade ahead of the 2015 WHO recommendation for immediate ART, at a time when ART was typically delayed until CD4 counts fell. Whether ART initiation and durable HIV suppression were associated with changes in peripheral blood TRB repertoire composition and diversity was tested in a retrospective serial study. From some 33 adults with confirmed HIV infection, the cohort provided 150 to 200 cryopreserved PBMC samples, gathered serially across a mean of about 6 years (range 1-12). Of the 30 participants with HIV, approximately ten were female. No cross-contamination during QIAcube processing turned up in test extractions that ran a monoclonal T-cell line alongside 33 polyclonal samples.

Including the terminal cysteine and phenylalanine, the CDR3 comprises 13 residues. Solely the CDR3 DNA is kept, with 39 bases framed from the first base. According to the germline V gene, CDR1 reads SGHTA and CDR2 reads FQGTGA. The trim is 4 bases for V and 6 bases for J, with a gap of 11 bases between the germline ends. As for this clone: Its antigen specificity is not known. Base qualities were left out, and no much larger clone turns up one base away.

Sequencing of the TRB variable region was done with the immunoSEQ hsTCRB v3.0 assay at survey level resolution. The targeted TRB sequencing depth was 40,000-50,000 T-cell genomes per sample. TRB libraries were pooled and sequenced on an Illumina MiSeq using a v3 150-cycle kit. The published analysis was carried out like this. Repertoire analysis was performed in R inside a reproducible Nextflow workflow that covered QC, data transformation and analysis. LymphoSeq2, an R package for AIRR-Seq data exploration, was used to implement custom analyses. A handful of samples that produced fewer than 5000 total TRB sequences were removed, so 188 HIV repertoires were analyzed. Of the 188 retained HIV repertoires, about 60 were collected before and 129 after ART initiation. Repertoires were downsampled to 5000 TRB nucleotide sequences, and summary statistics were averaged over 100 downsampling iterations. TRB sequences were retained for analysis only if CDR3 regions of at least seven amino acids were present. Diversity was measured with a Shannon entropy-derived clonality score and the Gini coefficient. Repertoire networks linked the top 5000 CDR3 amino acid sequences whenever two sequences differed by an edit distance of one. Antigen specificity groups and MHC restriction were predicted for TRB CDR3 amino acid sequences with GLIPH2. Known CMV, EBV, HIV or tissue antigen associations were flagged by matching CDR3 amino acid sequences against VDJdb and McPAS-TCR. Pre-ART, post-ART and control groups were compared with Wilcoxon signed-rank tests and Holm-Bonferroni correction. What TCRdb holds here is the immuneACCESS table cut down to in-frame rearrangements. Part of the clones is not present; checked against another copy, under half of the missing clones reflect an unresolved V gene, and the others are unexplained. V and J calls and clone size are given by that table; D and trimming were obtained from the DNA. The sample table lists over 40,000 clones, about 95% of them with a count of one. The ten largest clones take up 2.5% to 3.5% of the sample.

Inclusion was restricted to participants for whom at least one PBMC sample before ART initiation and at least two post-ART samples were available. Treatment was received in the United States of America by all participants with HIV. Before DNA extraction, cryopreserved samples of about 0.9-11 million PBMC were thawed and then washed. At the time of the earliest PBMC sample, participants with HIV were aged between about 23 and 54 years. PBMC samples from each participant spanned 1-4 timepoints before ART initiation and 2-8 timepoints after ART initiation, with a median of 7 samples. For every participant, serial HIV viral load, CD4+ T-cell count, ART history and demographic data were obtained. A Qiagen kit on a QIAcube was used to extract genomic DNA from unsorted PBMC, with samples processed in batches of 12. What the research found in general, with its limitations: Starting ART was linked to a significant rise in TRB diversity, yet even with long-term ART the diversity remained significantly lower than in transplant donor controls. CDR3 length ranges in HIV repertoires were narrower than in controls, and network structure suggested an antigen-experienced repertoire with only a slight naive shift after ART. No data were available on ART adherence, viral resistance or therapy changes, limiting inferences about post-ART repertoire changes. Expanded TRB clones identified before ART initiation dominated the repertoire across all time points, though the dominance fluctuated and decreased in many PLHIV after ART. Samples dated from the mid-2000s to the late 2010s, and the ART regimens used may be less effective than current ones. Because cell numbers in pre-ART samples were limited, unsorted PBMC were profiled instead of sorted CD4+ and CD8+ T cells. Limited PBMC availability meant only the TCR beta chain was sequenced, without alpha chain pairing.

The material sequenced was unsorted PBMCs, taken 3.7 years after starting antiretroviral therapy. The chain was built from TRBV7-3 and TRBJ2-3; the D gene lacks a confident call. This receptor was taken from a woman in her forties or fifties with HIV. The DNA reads TGTGCCAGCAGCTACCGGACCGAGGATACGCAGTATTTT. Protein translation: CASSYRTEDTQYF. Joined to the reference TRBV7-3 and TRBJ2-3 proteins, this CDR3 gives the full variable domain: GAGVSQTPSNKVTEKGKYVELRCDPISGHTALYWYRQSLGQGPEFLIYFQGTGAADDSGLPNDRFFAVRPEGSVSTLKIQRTERGDSAVYLCASSYRTEDTQYFGPGTRLTVL.